A selection of T cell receptor beta chains follows, all from one sample in a study of CD8 T cells in Susac syndrome. TCRdb reprocessed the immunoSEQ multiplex PCR reads via MiXCR and lists one record per CDR3 protein. The table has about 140,000 distinct CDR3 sequences, about 94% seen once. Sequencing was performed on CD8+ T cells from PBMCs. Receptor source: a human donor in good health. Both conserved end residues are part of each CDR3. A D gene is named only where the DNA matches it firmly. Rows give clone size only sometimes, using once, few, many, or a class for an expanded clone.

clone_size | j_call | cdr3_length | d_call | v_call | cdr3_aa | cdr3_nt
NA | TRBJ2-1 | 14 | NA | TRBV14 | CASSQDLDRNEQFF | TGTGCCAGCAGCCAAGATCTGGATAGGAATGAGCAGTTCTTC
NA | TRBJ2-7 | 12 | NA | TRBV18 | CASSPWEEEQYF | TGTGCCAGCTCACCATGGGAGGAGGAGCAGTACTTC
NA | TRBJ2-7 | 16 | NA | TRBV28 | CASSLSPHSWSGEQYF | TGTGCCAGCAGTTTAAGCCCACACTCGTGGAGCGGCGAGCAGTACTTC
once | TRBJ2-7 | 11 | TRBD2 | TRBV27 | CASMGGYEQYF | TGTGCCAGCATGGGGGGGTACGAGCAGTACTTC
once | TRBJ2-7 | 19 | TRBD2 | TRBV27 | CASSLSAGLAGEHSYEQYF | TGTGCCAGCAGTTTATCTGCGGGACTAGCGGGAGAACACTCCTACGAGCAGTACTTC
NA | TRBJ2-2 | 17 | TRBD2 | TRBV7-6 | CASSLATSGINTGELFF | TGTGCCAGCAGCTTAGCGACTAGCGGGATTAACACCGGGGAGCTGTTTTTT
NA | TRBJ2-6 | 15 | NA | TRBV5-1 | CASSPYRSGANVLTF | TGCGCCAGCAGTCCCTACCGCTCTGGGGCCAACGTCCTGACTTTC
once | TRBJ2-7 | 12 | NA | TRBV7-2 | CASSQTTLEQYF | TGTGCCAGCAGCCAGACTACACTCGAGCAGTACTTC
once | TRBJ2-1 | 15 | TRBD2 | TRBV4-3 | CASSQGSASGNEQFF | TGCGCCAGCAGCCAAGGAAGCGCTAGCGGGAATGAGCAGTTCTTC
NA | TRBJ1-1 | 15 | NA | TRBV19 | CASSISEGLRTEAFF | TGTGCCAGTAGTATAAGTGAAGGGCTGAGGACTGAAGCTTTCTTT
NA | TRBJ2-3 | 10 | NA | TRBV28 | CATCLDTQYF | TGTGCCACCTGCTTGGATACGCAGTATTTT
NA | TRBJ1-2 | 13 | NA | TRBV27 | CASRGPGGYGYTF | TGTGCCAGCAGAGGACCTGGGGGGTATGGCTACACCTTC
NA | TRBJ1-1 | 14 | TRBD1 | TRBV19 | CASRAGTGLTEAFF | TGTGCCAGTAGGGCCGGGACAGGACTTACTGAAGCTTTCTTT
NA | TRBJ2-1 | 13 | TRBD2 | TRBV20-1 | CSAVAGAGNEQFF | TGCAGTGCAGTAGCGGGAGCAGGTAATGAGCAGTTCTTC
NA | TRBJ2-7 | 15 | TRBD2 | TRBV4-3 | CASSQGTSGYYEQYF | TGCGCCAGCAGCCAAGGAACTAGCGGATACTACGAGCAGTACTTC
NA | TRBJ1-1 | 13 | NA | TRBV9 | CASSGLENTEAFF | TGTGCCAGCAGCGGACTGGAGAACACTGAAGCTTTCTTT
NA | TRBJ2-1 | 13 | NA | TRBV27 | CASSFGQANEQFF | TGTGCCAGCAGTTTCGGGCAGGCCAATGAGCAGTTCTTC
NA | TRBJ2-7 | 16 | TRBD2 | TRBV6-1 | CASRPNREGHPYEQYF | TGTGCCAGCAGACCGAACCGGGAGGGCCATCCCTACGAGCAGTACTTC
NA | TRBJ2-1 | 14 | TRBD2 | TRBV20-1 | CSARDWREYNEQFF | TGCAGTGCTAGAGATTGGCGGGAGTACAATGAGCAGTTCTTC
NA | TRBJ2-1 | 15 | TRBD1 | TRBV15 | CATSSPGTGGNEQFF | TGTGCCACCAGCAGTCCCGGGACAGGGGGCAATGAGCAGTTCTTC
NA | TRBJ2-1 | 14 | NA | TRBV7-8 | CASSPESPYNEQFF | TGTGCCAGCAGCCCCGAAAGCCCCTACAATGAGCAGTTCTTC
NA | TRBJ1-1 | 12 | NA | TRBV29-1 | CSGGDPNTEAFF | TGCAGCGGGGGGGACCCGAACACTGAAGCTTTCTTT